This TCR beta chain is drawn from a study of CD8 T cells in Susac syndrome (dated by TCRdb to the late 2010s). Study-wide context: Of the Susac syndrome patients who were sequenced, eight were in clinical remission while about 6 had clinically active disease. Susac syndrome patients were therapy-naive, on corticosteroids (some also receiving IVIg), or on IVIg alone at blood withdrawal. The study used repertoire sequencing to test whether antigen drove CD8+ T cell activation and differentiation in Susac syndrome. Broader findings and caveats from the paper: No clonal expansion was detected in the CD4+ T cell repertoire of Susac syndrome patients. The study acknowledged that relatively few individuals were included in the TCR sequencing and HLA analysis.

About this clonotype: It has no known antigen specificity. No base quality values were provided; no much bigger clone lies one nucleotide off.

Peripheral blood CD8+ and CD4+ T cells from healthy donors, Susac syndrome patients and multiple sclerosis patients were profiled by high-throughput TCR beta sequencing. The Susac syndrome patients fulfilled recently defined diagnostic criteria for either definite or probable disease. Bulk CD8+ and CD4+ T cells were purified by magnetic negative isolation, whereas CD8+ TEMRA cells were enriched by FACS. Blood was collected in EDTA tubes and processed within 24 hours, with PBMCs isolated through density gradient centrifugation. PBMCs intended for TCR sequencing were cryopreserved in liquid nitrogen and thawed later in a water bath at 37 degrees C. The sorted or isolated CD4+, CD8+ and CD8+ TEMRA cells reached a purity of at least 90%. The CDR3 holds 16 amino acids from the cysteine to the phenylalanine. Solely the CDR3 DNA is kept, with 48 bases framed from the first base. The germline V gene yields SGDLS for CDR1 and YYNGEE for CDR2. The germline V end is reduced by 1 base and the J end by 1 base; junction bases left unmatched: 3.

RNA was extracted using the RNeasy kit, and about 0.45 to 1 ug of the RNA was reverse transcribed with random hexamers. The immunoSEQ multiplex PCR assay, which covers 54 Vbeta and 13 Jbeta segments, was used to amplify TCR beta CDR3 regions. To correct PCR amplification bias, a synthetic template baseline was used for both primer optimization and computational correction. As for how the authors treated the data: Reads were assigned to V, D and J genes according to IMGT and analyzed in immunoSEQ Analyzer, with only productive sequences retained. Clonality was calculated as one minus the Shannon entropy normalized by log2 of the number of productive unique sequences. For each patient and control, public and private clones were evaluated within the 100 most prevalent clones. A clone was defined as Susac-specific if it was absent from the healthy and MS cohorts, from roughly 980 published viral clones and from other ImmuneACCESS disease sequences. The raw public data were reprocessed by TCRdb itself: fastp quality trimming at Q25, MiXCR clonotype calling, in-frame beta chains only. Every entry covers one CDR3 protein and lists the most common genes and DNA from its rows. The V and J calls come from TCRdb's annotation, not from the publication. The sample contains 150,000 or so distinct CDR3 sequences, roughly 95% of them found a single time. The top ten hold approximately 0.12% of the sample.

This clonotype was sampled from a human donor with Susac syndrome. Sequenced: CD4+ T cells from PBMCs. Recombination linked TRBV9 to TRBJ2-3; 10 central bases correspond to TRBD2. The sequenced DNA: TGTGCCAGCAGCGTAACCGGGACTAGCGGCACAGATACGCAGTATTTT. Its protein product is CASSVTGTSGTDTQYF. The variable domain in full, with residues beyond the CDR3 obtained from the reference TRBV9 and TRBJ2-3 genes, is DSGVTQTPKHLITATGQRVTLRCSPRSGDLSVYWYQQSLDQGLQFLIQYYNGEERAKGNILERFSAQQFPDLHSELNLSSLELGDSALYFCASSVTGTSGTDTQYFGPGTRLTVL.